These 5 T cell receptor beta chains share one sample of origin, sequenced in a study of cytomegalovirus exposure and HLA in healthy donors. TCRdb's table, derived via immunoSEQ multiplex PCR, lists solely in-frame clones and lacks some. The sample lists under 75,000 clones, 90% to 96% occurring once. The sample taken for sequencing was PBMCs. The origin of the receptors is a woman younger than 35 in good health and CMV-seronegative.

The chain has TRBV5-1 and TRBJ2-7; TRBD2 matches at 7 bases. This CDR3 comprises 15 residues. V lost 0 bases, J lost 5 bases, and 8 bases stayed unmatched. Looked up from germline, CDR1 is SGHRS and CDR2 is YFSETQ. The chain's CDR3 is CASSLVLAAPDEQYF. The CDR3 bases are TGCGCCAGCAGCTTGGTTCTAGCGGCCCCGGACGAGCAGTACTTC.

The rearrangement joins TRBV6-5 to TRBJ1-5, with TRBD1 as a possible D gene (6 bases). Germline CDR1 reads MNHEY; CDR2 reads SVGAGI. This CDR3 is built from 14 residues. The V end lost 6 bases, the J end lost 5 bases, and 14 bases lay between the germline ends. The CDR3 here is CASSQRQAYQPQHF. As DNA, the CDR3 is TGTGCCAGCAGCCAAAGACAGGCGTATCAGCCCCAGCATTTT.

The sample holds one count of this clone. The rearrangement uses TRBV18 and TRBJ1-2; 7 bases line up with TRBD1. The V segment lost 3 bases and the J segment 4 bases; nucleotides outside the gene matches: 8. From germline, CDR1 is KGHSH and CDR2 LQKENI. This CDR3 spans 15 amino acids. The CDR3 region has the DNA TGTGCCAGCTCACCCCAGGGGACAGACCTCTATGGCTACACCTTC. Amino acids: CASSPQGTDLYGYTF.

This clone showed up just once. The chain joins TRBV5-3 to TRBJ2-1; TRBD2 agrees at 9 bases. TRBV5-3 falls under the ORF class, with uncertain function. V dropped 0 bases and J dropped 9; count of bases not matched to a gene: 7. The CDR3 length is 15 residues. The CDR3 is CARSLGAGGGGEQFF. CDR3 DNA: TGTGCCAGAAGCTTGGGAGCGGGGGGCGGGGGTGAGCAGTTCTTC.

The rearrangement links TRBV4-3 to TRBJ1-1; D possibly corresponds to TRBD1 (6 bases). CDR1 is LGHNA, CDR2 YSLEER, per germline. Trimming pared 0 bases from V and 6 bases from J, leaving 14 bases between. There are 15 residues in the CDR3. The CDR3 nucleotides are TGCGCCAGCAGCCAAGAGCCCACAGGGCAAGCTGAAGCTTTCTTT. This sequence encodes CASSQEPTGQAEAFF.